Presented here are 5 T cell receptor beta chains from one specimen sequenced in a study of OX40 agonist ivuxolimab in advanced cancers. Data came from immunoSEQ multiplex PCR; TCRdb stores just in-frame clones and leaves some out. The sample lists 62,000 or so clones, about 83% occurring once. The sample consisted of CD4+ or CD8+ T cells sorted from blood, taken in a trial of the OX40 agonist ivuxolimab. The source is an adult with an advanced solid tumor such as melanoma, head and neck, liver or kidney cancer.

V and J are TRBV7-8 and TRBJ2-3; D is possibly TRBD2 (5 bases). The CDR3 loop spans 15 amino acids. Germline V CDR1 and CDR2: SGHVS, FQNEAQ. The V gene lost 5 bases and the J gene lost 0 bases, with 12 bases spanning the gap. This CDR3 reads CASSPRAPSTDTQYF. The CDR3 DNA follows: TGTGCCAGCAGCCCGAGGGCCCCTAGCACAGATACGCAGTATTTT.

The rearrangement joins TRBV15 to TRBJ2-3, with 9 nucleotides matching TRBD2. The trim removed 5 bases at V and 2 bases at J, leaving 8 bases unmatched. There are 16 residues in the CDR3. Germline CDR1 and CDR2: LNHNV and YYDKDF (reference sequence). CDR3 DNA sequence: TGTGCCACCAGCTTACGGACTAGCGCCCTCACAGATACGCAGTATTTT. It yields the protein CATSLRTSALTDTQYF.

The chain has TRBV7-2 and TRBJ2-4; 8 nucleotides match TRBD1. CDR1 is SGHTA and CDR2 is FQGNSA in the germline V gene. The CDR3 is 15 residues long. V lost 4 bases and J lost 3; bases outside the gene matches: 5. CDR3 region: CASSSGGSGKNIQYF. CDR3 DNA: TGTGCCAGCAGCTCAGGGGGCAGTGGCAAAAACATTCAGTACTTC. Together with reference TRBV7-2 and TRBJ2-4, the CDR3 gives the full variable domain: GAGVSQSPSNKVTEKGKDVELRCDPISGHTALYWYRQSLGQGLEFLIYFQGNSAPDKSGLPSDRFSAERTGGSVSTLTIQRTQQEDSAVYLCASSSGGSGKNIQYFGAGTRLSVL.

CDR3 coding DNA: TGTGCCAGCACGGCAGATAGCAATCAGCCCCAGCATTTT. Its translation is CASTADSNQPQHF. This chain joins TRBV28 and TRBJ1-5; D not certain. The germline V gene has CDR1 MDHEN and CDR2 SYDVKM. This CDR3 has 13 amino acids. Trimming cost V 7 bases and J 0 bases, with 7 bases left between them. The full variable domain, with the rest looked up from reference TRBV28 and TRBJ1-5, is DVKVTQSSRYLVKRTGEKVFLECVQDMDHENMFWYRQDPGLGLRLIYFSYDVKMKEKGDIPEGYSVSREKKERFSLILESASTNQTSMYLCASTADSNQPQHFGDGTRLSIL.

J is TRBJ2-3 and V is TRBV27; unclear D gene. Germline V gene sequence: CDR1 MNHEY, CDR2 SMNVEV (reference sequence). The CDR3 length is 16 residues. The ends were cut back, 3 bases at V and 6 bases at J, with 19 bases in the middle. CDR3 sequence (DNA): TGTGCCAGCAGTTTTTTAGGCCTAGGCCCACACGATACGCAGTATTTT. It translates to CASSFLGLGPHDTQYF.